This T cell receptor beta chain was sequenced for a study of blood T cells in healthy people across ages (dated by TCRdb to about 2015). Study-level background: In model experiments, template switching captured roughly one uniquely barcoded TCR beta cDNA molecule for every two T cells. Donors of different ages were randomly distributed across sequencing lanes to avoid experimental bias. Age-related changes in TCR beta repertoire diversity were measured in the study by deep sequencing normalized with unique cDNA molecular identifiers. Four age groups were formed from the donors: young (average about 16 years), middle-aged (approximately 40), aged (about 62) and long-lived (less than 85). The study analyzed two additional independent replicas of 1 million unique cDNA reads from the same blood draw for two donors, one aged 18 to 29 and one aged 80 or older.

The CDR3 has 16 amino acids, counting the end cysteine and phenylalanine. The DNA shown is the 48-base CDR3, in frame from base 1. Via the germline V gene, CDR1 is MDHEN and CDR2 SYDVKM. V lost 1 base and J lost 7 bases, and the count of bases not matched to a germline gene is 6. Library prep was done by 5' RACE. These reads were obtained on an Illumina HiSeq 2500. A second about 7 to 12 cycle PCR used a sample-barcoded 5' primer and a J-beta primer mix. Each TCR beta cDNA molecule received a unique molecular identifier from a template-switch 5' adaptor carrying 12 random nucleotides. At least 2.5 million CDR3-containing paired-end reads were obtained from each sample. First-strand cDNA synthesis was performed from all RNA using the Mint cDNA synthesis kit, with priming by a TRBC-specific oligonucleotide. Following uracil-DNA glycosylase treatment, all cDNA underwent a first 18-cycle PCR with the universal primers M1SS and BC2_uni_R. The authors' analysis ran thus. Each sample was normalized by randomly selecting 1 million high-quality reads, each carrying a distinct molecular identifier. Reads sharing molecular identifiers were discarded rather than binned into consensus sequences. MiTCR, with a Q25 quality threshold and the strictest error-elimination algorithm, was used for CDR3 identification, clonotype clustering and error correction. Lower-bound total TCR beta diversity was estimated with a nonparametric unseen species model using Euler transformation. The public reads were run again by TCRdb, first through fastp at Q25 and then through MiXCR, and only productive beta chains were kept. For every CDR3 protein sequence, its rows merge into one entry that carries the most common genes and DNA. The V and J calls come from TCRdb's annotation, not from the publication. For this sample there are about 1,800,000 distinct CDR3 sequences; roughly 27% appear just once. Clones ranked in the top ten supply over 7% of the sample.

Systemically healthy Caucasian individuals from Russia, 35 to 50 in total and aged about 6 to 100 years, were included as donors. Each donor gave around 9.9 milliliters of peripheral blood, collected into EDTA-treated Vacutainer tubes. Ficoll-Paque density-gradient centrifugation was used to isolate PBMCs, with at least 6 million per sample. Trizol reagent was used to extract total RNA from the PBMCs, yielding at least 5.5 micrograms per sample. For every donor, flow cytometry on a PBMC aliquot measured the percentage of naive CD45RAhigh/CD27high T cells. What the study reported, not specific to this receptor: Compared with the aged group, the long-lived group had more naive CD4+ T cells, fewer expanded clones and increased TCR diversity, suggesting age selection. Because the CMV infection status of the donors was unknown, age-related changes in expanded clonotypes may potentially have been confounded. As age increased, observed TCR beta diversity per million T cells dropped in a roughly linear way, and a significant reduction was already evident by age about 40. A strong correlation was found between observed TCR beta diversity and the percentage of naive T cells measured by flow cytometry. Bulk unsorted PBMC profiling prevented conclusive comparison of naive and antigen-experienced compartments. Estimates of total diversity based on one million sequenced T cells were regarded as lower bounds and as underestimates.

Concerning this clonotype: No cognate antigen has been identified for it. One base away there is no much larger clone; base qualities are not given.

Sequenced: blood. The sequence joins TRBV28 to TRBJ2-2; 10 central nucleotides agree with TRBD1. The clonotype comes from a woman under 40 in good health. For the CDR3, the sequence is CASSLSGQGRGGELFF. The DNA reads TGTGCCAGCAGTTTATCGGGACAGGGGAGAGGCGGGGAGCTGTTTTTT.